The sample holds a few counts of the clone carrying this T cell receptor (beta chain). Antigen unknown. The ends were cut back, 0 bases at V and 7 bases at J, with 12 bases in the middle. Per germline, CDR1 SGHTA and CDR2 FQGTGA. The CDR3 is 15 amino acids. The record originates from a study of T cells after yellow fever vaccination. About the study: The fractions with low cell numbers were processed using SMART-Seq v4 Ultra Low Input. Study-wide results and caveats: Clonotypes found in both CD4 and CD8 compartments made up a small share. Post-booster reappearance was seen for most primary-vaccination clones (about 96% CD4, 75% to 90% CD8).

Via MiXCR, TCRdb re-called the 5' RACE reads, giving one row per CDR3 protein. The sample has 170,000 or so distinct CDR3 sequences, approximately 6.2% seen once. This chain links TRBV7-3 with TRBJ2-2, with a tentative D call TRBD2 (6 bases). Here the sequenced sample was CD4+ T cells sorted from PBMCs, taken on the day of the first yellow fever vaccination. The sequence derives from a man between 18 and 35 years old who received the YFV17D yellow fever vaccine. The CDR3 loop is CASSLTAPAGGELFF. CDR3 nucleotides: TGTGCCAGCAGCTTAACGGCCCCAGCGGGCGGGGAGCTGTTTTTT.